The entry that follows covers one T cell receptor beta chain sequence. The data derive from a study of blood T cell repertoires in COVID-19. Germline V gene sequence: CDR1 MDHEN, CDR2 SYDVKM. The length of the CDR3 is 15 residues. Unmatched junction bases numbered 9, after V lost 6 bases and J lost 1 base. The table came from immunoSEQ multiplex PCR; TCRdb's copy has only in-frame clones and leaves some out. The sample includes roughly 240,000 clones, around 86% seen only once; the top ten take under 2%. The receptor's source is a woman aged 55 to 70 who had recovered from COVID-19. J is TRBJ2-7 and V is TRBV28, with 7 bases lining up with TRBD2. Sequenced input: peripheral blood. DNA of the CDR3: TGTGCCAGCAGCCCTGGGGGGGGATTTTCCTACGAGCAGTACTTC. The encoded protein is CASSPGGGFSYEQYF.